This entry lists 2 T cell receptor beta chains sequenced from one sample in a study of blood T cells in healthy people across ages (dated by TCRdb to between 2015 and 2017). The receptor library was made with 5' RACE. The listed sequencing device is Illumina HiSeq 2500. A second PCR of roughly 7 to 11 cycles was run with a J-beta primer mix and a sample-barcoded 5' primer. Starting from the raw public reads, TCRdb applied fastp trimming at Q25, assembled clones with MiXCR and retained in-frame beta chains. Identical CDR3 protein sequences are pooled into one entry, listed with their most common genes and DNA. The sample profile shows 650,000 to 700,000 distinct CDR3 sequences; around 52% of them were found once. About 14% of the sample is held by the ten biggest clonotypes. The sample was blood. Receptors originate from a woman of 80 years or more in good health.

V gene TRBV5-1 combines with J gene TRBJ2-2, with D possibly matching TRBD1 (6 bases). Germline V gives CDR1 SGHRS, CDR2 YFSETQ. V was shortened by 5 bases and J by 5 bases, with 19 bases between the two germline ends. This CDR3 spans 16 amino acids. Here the CDR3 reads CASRREPGTITGELFF. The CDR3 nucleotides are TGCGCCAGCAGGCGAGAGCCGGGGACAATTACCGGGGAGCTGTTTTTT.

This clonotype was observed many times. The chain recombines TRBV12-3 or TRBV12-4 with TRBJ2-7; D tentatively reads TRBD1 or TRBD2 (5 bases each). The length of the CDR3 is 13 residues. Trimming cost V 7 bases and J 3 bases, with 13 bases left between them. DNA of the CDR3: TGTGCCAGCAACCCGGGACCAAACTACGAGCAGTACTTC. This codes for CASNPGPNYEQYF.